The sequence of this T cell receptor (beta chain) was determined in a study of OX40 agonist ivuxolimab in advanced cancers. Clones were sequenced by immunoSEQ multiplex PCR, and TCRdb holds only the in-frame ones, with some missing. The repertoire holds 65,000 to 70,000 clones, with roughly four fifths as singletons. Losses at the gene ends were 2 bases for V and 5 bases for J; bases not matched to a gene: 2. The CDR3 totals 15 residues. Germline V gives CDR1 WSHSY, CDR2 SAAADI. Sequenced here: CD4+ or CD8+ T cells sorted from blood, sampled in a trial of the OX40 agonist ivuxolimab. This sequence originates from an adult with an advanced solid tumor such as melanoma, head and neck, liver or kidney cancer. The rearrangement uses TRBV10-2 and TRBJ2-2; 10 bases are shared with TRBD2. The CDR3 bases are TGCGCCAGCAGTGAGCCACTAGCGGGGACCGGGGAGCTGTTTTTT. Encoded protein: CASSEPLAGTGELFF.